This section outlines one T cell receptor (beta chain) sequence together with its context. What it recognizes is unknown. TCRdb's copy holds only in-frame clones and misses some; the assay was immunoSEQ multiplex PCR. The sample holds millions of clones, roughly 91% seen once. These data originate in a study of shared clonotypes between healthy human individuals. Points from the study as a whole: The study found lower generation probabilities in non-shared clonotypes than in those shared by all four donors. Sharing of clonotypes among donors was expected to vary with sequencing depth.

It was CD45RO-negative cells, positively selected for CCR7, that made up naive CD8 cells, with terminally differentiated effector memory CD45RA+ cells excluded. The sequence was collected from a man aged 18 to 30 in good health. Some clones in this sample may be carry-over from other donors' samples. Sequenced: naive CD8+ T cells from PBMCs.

The CDR3 protein is CATAEGSYNEQFF. The CDR3 DNA reads TGTGCCACCGCGGAGGGTTCCTACAATGAGCAGTTCTTC. The J gene is TRBJ2-1, the V gene TRBV6-6, with a possible D match to TRBD2 (6 bases). This CDR3 spans 13 amino acids. The germline V and J ends were trimmed by 10 bases and 1 base, with 11 bases remaining between them. The germline V gene has CDR1 MNHNY and CDR2 SVGAGI (reference sequence).